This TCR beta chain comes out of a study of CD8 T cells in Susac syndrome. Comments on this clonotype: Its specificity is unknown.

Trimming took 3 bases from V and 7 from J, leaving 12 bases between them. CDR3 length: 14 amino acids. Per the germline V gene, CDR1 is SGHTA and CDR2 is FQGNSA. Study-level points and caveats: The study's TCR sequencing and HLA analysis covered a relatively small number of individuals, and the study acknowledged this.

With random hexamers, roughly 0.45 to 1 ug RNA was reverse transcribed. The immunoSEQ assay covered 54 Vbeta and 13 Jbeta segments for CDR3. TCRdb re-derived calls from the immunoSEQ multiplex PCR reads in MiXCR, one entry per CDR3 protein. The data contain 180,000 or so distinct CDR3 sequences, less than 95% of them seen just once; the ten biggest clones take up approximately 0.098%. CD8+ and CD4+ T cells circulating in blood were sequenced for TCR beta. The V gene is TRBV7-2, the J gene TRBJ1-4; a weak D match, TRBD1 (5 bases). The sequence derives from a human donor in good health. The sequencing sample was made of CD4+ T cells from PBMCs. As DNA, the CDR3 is TGTGCCAGCAGCTTTGGGCAGGGTTTTGAAAAACTGTTTTTT. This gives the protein CASSFGQGFEKLFF.